This TCR beta chain was identified during a study of blood T cell repertoires in COVID-19. Study-level information: Researchers got acute and convalescent COVID-19 samples from the United States, Italy and Spain. PBMCs, B-cell-depleted T cells, or T cells were the source of the cDNA or gDNA that made up the material.

With 2 bases removed from V and 5 bases from J, the gap between germline ends came to 5 bases. The CDR3 loop spans 12 amino acids. Germline V gives CDR1 MNHNS, CDR2 SASEGT. Study processing details: Nucleated cell number was recorded as an estimate derived from reference gene primer amplification. Only in-frame clones appear in the TCRdb table, and some are missing; sequencing was by immunoSEQ multiplex PCR. V, J and clone size are those of that table, while D and trimming were read from the DNA. The table shows about 25,000 clones, with 80% to 90% occurring only once. The sample consisted of peripheral blood. The chain uses TRBV6-1 and TRBJ2-3; D is undetermined. This clonotype was sampled from a man in his 70s with acute or convalescent COVID-19. In DNA, the CDR3 is TGTGCCAGCAGTGAAATCAGAGATACGCAGTATTTT. This translates into CASSEIRDTQYF.